Each of the 15 T cell receptor beta chains below was sequenced from the same sample in a study of T-cell reconstitution after alpha-beta-depleted transplantation in children. Unique molecular identifiers were used to barcode this TCRbeta library. TCRdb called the PCR reads again in MiXCR, with one record for every CDR3 protein. The sample carries 300,000 to 350,000 distinct CDR3 sequences, approximately 20% recorded once. Sequencing used PBMCs, mostly from graft donor cells, obtained 180 days after TCRalphabeta/CD19-depleted stem cell transplant. These receptors were collected from a male patient aged 10 to 17 who had a stem cell transplant for acute lymphoblastic leukemia, so the T cells may come from the graft donor.

The chain has TRBV19 and TRBJ2-2, with D maybe TRBD2 (6 bases). Trimming pared 9 bases from V and 0 bases from J, leaving 17 bases between. The CDR3 consists of 16 residues. Germline V CDR1 and CDR2: LNHDA, SQIVND (reference sequence). CDR3 coding DNA: TGTGCCAGCCGCAAGTGGCTAGCGTCGAACACCGGGGAGCTGTTTTTT. This gives the protein CASRKWLASNTGELFF.

V gene TRBV5-1 combines with J gene TRBJ2-1, with 10 bases matching TRBD2. Germline trimming cut 6 bases from V and 4 bases from J; bases unmatched to any gene: 1. This CDR3 region has 13 residues. Germline CDR1 SGHRS, CDR2 YFSETQ. The CDR3 sequence is CASKREGYNEQFF. The CDR3 DNA follows: TGCGCCAGCAAGCGGGAGGGATACAATGAGCAGTTCTTC.

This chain links TRBV5-1 with TRBJ1-4, with a tentative D call TRBD1 (6 bases). The germline V and J ends were trimmed by 9 bases and 7 bases, with 16 bases remaining between them. In germline, CDR1 is SGHRS, CDR2 YFSETQ. The CDR3 has 13 amino acids. CDR3 coding DNA: TGCGCCACCTCTACAGGGTTCGGTGAAAAACTGTTTTTT. This encodes CATSTGFGEKLFF.

The chain is built from TRBV5-1 and TRBJ2-1; the D call may be TRBD1 or TRBD2 (5 bases each). The CDR3 totals 15 residues. V lost 1 base and J lost 9, with 17 bases in between. The germline V gene encodes CDR1 SGHRS and CDR2 YFSETQ. CDR3 DNA sequence: TGCGCCAGCAGCTTGAGGGGCAGAGGGTGGATTGAGCAGTTCTTC. Translated, it gives CASSLRGRGWIEQFF.

This clonotype has only a few counts. The rearrangement joins TRBV5-5 to TRBJ1-1, with unresolved D. Germline CDR1 SGHKS, CDR2 YYEKEE (reference sequence). V was shortened by 1 base and J by 3 bases, with 4 bases between the two germline ends. The CDR3 runs 12 residues. The CDR3 sequence: CASSLWDTEAFF. In DNA form, the CDR3 reads TGTGCCAGCAGCTTGTGGGACACTGAAGCTTTCTTT.

A few counts support this clonotype. This rearrangement joins TRBV10-3 to TRBJ2-7; D call uncertain. Trimming pared 3 bases from V and 2 bases from J, leaving 20 bases between. Germline values: CDR1 ENHRY, CDR2 SYGVKD. This CDR3 is built from 17 residues. CDR3 DNA sequence: TGTGCCATCAGTGACCCTATTTTGGACCGTAGGCCCTACGAGCAGTACTTC. Translating gives CAISDPILDRRPYEQYF.

This chain joins TRBV27 and TRBJ2-7; D is unclear. The CDR3 length is 14 residues. Deletions cut 0 bases from V and 0 bases from J, with 6 bases between. Germline V gene data show CDR1 as MNHEY and CDR2 as SMNVEV (reference sequence). The CDR3 is CASSLSDTSYEQYF. CDR3 DNA sequence: TGTGCCAGCAGTTTATCTGACACCTCCTACGAGCAGTACTTC.

The V gene is TRBV12-3 or TRBV12-4, the J gene TRBJ1-2, with D possibly matching TRBD1 (5 bases). The germline V and J ends were trimmed by 5 bases and 0 bases, with 10 bases remaining between them. There are 14 residues in the CDR3. The CDR3 DNA reads TGTGCCAGCAGTATAGACAGTTCTAACTATGGCTACACCTTC. As protein: CASSIDSSNYGYTF.

This clonotype was seen only a few times. The rearrangement links TRBV7-6 to TRBJ2-5; D not certain. The V end lost 1 base, the J end lost 9 bases, and 15 bases lay between the germline ends. CDR3 length: 14 amino acids. The germline V gene has CDR1 SGHVS and CDR2 FNYEAQ. The CDR3 sequence is CASSLVANSRSQYF. The CDR3 region has the DNA TGTGCCAGCAGCTTAGTGGCGAATAGCAGGTCCCAGTACTTC.

This clonotype was detected a few times. The chain combines TRBV7-2 with TRBJ2-1; 9 bases line up with TRBD2. V was clipped by 4 bases and J by 5 bases; unmatched bases: 6. The CDR3 extends over 15 amino acids. Germline CDR1 SGHTA, CDR2 FQGNSA. The CDR3 spells CASSYSSGANNEQFF. In DNA form, the CDR3 reads TGTGCCAGCAGCTACTCTAGCGGGGCTAACAATGAGCAGTTCTTC.

This chain links TRBV3-1 with TRBJ2-6; D is possibly TRBD2 (5 bases). The V gene's germline CDR1 is LGHDT and CDR2 YNNKEL (reference sequence). This CDR3 has 17 amino acids. The V end was cut by 0 bases, the J end by 0 bases, with 9 bases between. Here the CDR3 reads CASSQDVRGSGANVLTF. The CDR3 coding sequence is TGTGCCAGCAGCCAAGATGTCCGGGGCTCTGGGGCCAACGTCCTGACTTTC.

The chain uses TRBV12-3 or TRBV12-4 and TRBJ1-2; 7 bases align to TRBD1. The CDR3 contains 13 residues. With V trimmed by 6 bases and J by 2 bases, 3 bases remained unmatched. The CDR3 sequence is CASRVQGNYGYTF. The CDR3 region has the DNA TGTGCCAGCAGGGTACAGGGGAACTATGGCTACACCTTC.

This clonotype occurred a few times. The chain carries TRBV7-9 and TRBJ1-1; D remains unclear. V gave up 5 bases and J gave up 1 base, with 14 bases separating them. The germline V gene encodes CDR1 SEHNR and CDR2 FQNEAQ (reference sequence). The CDR3 extends over 15 amino acids. The CDR3 spells CASSPELQANTEAFF. The CDR3 DNA reads as TGTGCCAGCAGCCCCGAGCTGCAAGCGAACACTGAAGCTTTCTTT.

This clonotype was detected only a few times. CDR3 region: CSGGDRGPYEQYF. CDR3 bases: TGCAGCGGAGGGGACAGGGGCCCCTACGAGCAGTACTTC. The genes are TRBV29-1 and TRBJ2-7; 10 bases map to TRBD1. Germline V gene data show CDR1 as SQVTM and CDR2 as ANQGSEA. The CDR3 is 13 amino acids. The ends lost 7 bases at V and 2 bases at J; junction bases unmatched: 5.

This clonotype was observed a handful of times. The J gene is TRBJ2-7, the V gene TRBV5-6; perhaps TRBD1 as D (6 bases). Germline-derived CDR1 and CDR2 are SGHDT and YYEEEE. V lost 7 bases, J lost 3 bases, and 11 bases lay in between. This CDR3 is built from 12 residues. DNA of the CDR3: TGTGCCAGCGACAGGCGATACTACGAGCAGTACTTC. Translating it yields CASDRRYYEQYF.